This T cell receptor beta chain was captured by sequencing in a study of shared clonotypes between healthy human individuals. Study-level points and caveats: Investigators expected sequencing depth to affect clonotype sharing among donors. Clonotypes shared by all four donors outscored non-shared clonotypes in generation probability.

Germline CDR1 is SGHRS and CDR2 is YFSETQ. The CDR3 covers 18 residues. J lost 1 base, V lost 0 bases, and 12 bases had no gene match. In the study's own analysis: Filtering differed for immunoSEQ, which gave only junction sequences without quality scores. Generated by immunoSEQ multiplex PCR, the TCRdb table keeps only in-frame clones and is missing some. V and J calls and clone size come straight from that table; D and trimming were deduced from the DNA. The data contain about 1.5 million clones, about 98% of them singletons. A word on this clone: What it binds is not known.

The source material was naive CD4+ T cells sorted from blood. Subset reported: CD45RA+ positively selected. This TCR was recovered from a man aged 25 to 40 in good health. The chain is built from TRBV5-1 and TRBJ1-1; TRBD1 aligns across 7 bases. CDR3 in amino acids: CASSLGALRQGGNTEAFF. The CDR3 DNA sequence: TGCGCCAGCAGCTTGGGAGCCCTCAGACAGGGTGGGAACACTGAAGCTTTCTTT.